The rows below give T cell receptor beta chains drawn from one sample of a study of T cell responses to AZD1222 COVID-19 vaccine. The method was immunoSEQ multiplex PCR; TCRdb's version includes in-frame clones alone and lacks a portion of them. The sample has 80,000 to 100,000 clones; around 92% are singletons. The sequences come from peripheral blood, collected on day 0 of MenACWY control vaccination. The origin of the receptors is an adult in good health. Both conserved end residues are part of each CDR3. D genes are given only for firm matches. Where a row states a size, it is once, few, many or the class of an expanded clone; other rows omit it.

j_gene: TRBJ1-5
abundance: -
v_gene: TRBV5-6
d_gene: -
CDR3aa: CASSLGQGRSNQPQHF
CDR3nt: TGTGCCAGCAGCTTGGGGCAGGGACGGAGCAATCAGCCCCAGCATTTT

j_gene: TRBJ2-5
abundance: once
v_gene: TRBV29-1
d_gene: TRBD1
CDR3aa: CSVAAGTGTMAQYF
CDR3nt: TGCAGCGTTGCGGCCGGGACAGGGACGATGGCCCAGTACTTC

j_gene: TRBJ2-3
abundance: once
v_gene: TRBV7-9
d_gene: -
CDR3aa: CASSLGGVFTDTQYF
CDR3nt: TGTGCCAGCAGCTTAGGGGGGGTCTTCACAGATACGCAGTATTTT

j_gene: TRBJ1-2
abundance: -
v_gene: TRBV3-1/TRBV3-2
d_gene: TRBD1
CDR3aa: CASSQGGGAYGYTF
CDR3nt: TGTGCCAGCAGCCAAGGAGGGGGCGCGTATGGCTACACCTTC

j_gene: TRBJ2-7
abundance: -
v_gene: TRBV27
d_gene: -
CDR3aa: CASAPGRGLTYEQYF
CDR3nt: TGTGCCAGCGCGCCCGGGAGGGGGCTCACCTACGAGCAGTACTTC

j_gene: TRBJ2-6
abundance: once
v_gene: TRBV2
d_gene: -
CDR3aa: CARGKTSTGANVLTF
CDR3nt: TGTGCCAGGGGGAAGACTAGTACTGGGGCCAACGTCCTGACTTTC

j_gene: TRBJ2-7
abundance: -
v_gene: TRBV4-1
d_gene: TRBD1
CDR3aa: CASSYRDRGYEQYF
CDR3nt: TGCGCCAGCAGCTACCGGGACAGGGGCTACGAGCAGTACTTC

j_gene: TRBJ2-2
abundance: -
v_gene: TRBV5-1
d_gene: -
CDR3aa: CASSLGGGTGELFF
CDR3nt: TGCGCCAGCAGCTTGGGAGGGGGCACCGGGGAGCTGTTTTTT

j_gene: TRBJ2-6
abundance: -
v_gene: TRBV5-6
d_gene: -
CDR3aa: CASSFSGANVLTF
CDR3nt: TGTGCCAGCAGCTTCTCTGGGGCCAACGTCCTGACTTTC

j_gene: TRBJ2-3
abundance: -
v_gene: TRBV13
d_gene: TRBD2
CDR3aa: CASSPPNELAVSGDTQYF
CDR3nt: TGTGCCAGCAGCCCACCCAACGAACTAGCGGTGAGCGGGGATACGCAGTATTTT

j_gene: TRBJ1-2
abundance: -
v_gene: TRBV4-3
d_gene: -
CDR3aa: CASSPPGAFPRNGYTF
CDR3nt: TGCGCCAGCAGCCCCCCTGGAGCGTTTCCGAGGAATGGCTACACCTTC

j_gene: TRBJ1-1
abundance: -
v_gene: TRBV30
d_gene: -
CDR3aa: CACFHTEAFF
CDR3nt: TGTGCCTGTTTCCACACTGAAGCTTTCTTT

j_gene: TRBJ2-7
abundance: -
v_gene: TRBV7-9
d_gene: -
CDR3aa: CASSFGQSDYEQYF
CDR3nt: TGTGCCAGCAGCTTCGGACAGTCGGACTACGAGCAGTACTTC

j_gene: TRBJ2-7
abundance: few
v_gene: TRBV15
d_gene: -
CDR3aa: CATSTGSFEQYF
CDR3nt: TGTGCCACTTCGACAGGTTCATTCGAGCAGTACTTC

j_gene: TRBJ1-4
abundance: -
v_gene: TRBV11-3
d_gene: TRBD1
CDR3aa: CASSSRERQGVEKLFF
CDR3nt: TGTGCCAGCAGCTCACGGGAAAGACAGGGAGTAGAAAAACTGTTTTTT

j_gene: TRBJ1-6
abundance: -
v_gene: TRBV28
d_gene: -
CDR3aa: CASGVLTTNSPLHF
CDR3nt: TGTGCCAGCGGGGTCTTGACGACTAATTCACCCCTCCACTTT

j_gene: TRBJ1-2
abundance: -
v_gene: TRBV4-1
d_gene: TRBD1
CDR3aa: CASSQDPGQVFYGYTF
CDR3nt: TGCGCCAGCAGCCAAGATCCGGGACAGGTATTTTATGGCTACACCTTC

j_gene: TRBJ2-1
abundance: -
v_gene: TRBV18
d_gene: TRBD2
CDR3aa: CASSLHSPGLAGGPKIYNEQFF
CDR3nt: TGTGCCAGCTCTCTACATTCGCCAGGACTAGCGGGGGGGCCGAAGATCTACAATGAGCAGTTCTTC

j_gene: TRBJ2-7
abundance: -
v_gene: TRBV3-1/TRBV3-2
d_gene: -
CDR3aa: CASSPGGTYEQYF
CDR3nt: TGTGCCAGCAGCCCTGGGGGCACCTACGAGCAGTACTTC

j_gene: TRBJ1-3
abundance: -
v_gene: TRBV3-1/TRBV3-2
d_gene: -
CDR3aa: CASSLLRGNTIYF
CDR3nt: TGTGCCAGCAGCCTCTTGCGGGGAAACACCATATATTTT

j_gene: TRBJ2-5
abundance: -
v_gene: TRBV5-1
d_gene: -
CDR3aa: CASSLEQGPQETQYF
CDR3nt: TGCGCCAGCAGCTTAGAACAGGGTCCACAAGAGACCCAGTACTTC

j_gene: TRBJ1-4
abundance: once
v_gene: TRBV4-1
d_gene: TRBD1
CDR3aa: CASSQELTGWGEKLFF
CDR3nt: TGCGCCAGCAGCCAGGAGTTGACAGGGTGGGGCGAAAAACTGTTTTTT

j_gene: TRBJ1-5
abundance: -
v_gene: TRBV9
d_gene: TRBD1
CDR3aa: CASSVGQGYNQPQHF
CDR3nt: TGTGCCAGCAGCGTTGGACAGGGGTACAATCAGCCCCAGCATTTT

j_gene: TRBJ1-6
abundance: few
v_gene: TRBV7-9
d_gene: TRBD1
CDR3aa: CASSATGDSPLHF
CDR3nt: TGTGCCAGCAGCGCGACAGGGGATTCACCCCTCCACTTT

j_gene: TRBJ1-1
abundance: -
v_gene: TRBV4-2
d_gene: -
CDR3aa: CASSRRGGTEAFF
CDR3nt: TGTGCCAGCAGCCGGCGCGGGGGCACTGAAGCTTTCTTT

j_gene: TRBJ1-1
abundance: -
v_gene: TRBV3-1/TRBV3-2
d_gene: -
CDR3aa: CASSPGGPEAFF
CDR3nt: TGTGCCAGCAGCCCCGGGGGACCTGAAGCTTTCTTT

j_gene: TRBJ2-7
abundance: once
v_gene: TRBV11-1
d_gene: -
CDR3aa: CASSLVGSLAYEQYF
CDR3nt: TGTGCCAGCAGCTTAGTGGGTAGTCTAGCCTACGAGCAGTACTTC

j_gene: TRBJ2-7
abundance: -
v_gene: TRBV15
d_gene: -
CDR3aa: CATSRQKNRVYEQYF
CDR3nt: TGTGCCACCAGCAGACAAAAAAACAGGGTCTACGAGCAGTACTTC

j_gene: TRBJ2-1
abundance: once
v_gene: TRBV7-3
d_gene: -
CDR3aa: CASSADRLDEQFF
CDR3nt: TGTGCCAGCAGCGCCGACAGGCTCGACGAGCAGTTCTTC

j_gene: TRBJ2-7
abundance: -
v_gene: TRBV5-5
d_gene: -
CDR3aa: CASSFRGTYEQYF
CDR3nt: TGTGCCAGCAGCTTCAGGGGAACCTACGAGCAGTACTTC

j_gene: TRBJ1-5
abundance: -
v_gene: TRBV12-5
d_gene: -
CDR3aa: CASGTTRQPQHF
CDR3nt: TGTGCTAGTGGCACGACGAGGCAGCCCCAGCATTTT

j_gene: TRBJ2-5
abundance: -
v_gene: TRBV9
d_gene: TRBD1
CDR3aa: CASSHSRTGGEKTQYF
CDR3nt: TGTGCCAGCAGTCATTCGCGGACAGGGGGCGAGAAGACCCAGTACTTC

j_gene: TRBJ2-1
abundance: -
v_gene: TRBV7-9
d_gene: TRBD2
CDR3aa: CASSLDFYGGADNEQFF
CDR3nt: TGTGCCAGCAGTTTAGATTTCTACGGGGGGGCCGACAATGAGCAGTTCTTC

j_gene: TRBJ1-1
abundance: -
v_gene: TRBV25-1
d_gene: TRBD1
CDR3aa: CASSYRGDTEAFF
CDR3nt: TGTGCCAGCAGTTACAGGGGTGACACTGAAGCTTTCTTT

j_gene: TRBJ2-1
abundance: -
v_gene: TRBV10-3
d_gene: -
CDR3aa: CAISDPAYTHNEQFF
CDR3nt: TGTGCCATCAGTGATCCGGCGTATACTCACAATGAGCAGTTCTTC

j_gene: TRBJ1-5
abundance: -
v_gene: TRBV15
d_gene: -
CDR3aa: CATSNYDVQPQHF
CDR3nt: TGTGCCACCAGCAATTACGACGTTCAGCCCCAGCATTTT

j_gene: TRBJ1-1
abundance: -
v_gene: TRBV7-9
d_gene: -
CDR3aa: CASSLRGYLMNTEAFF
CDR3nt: TGTGCCAGCAGCTTGAGGGGGTACCTAATGAACACTGAAGCTTTCTTT

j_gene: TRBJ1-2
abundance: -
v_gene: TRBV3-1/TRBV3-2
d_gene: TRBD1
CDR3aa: CASSQDYRGGGYTF
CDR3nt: TGTGCCAGCAGCCAAGATTACAGGGGGGGAGGCTACACCTTC

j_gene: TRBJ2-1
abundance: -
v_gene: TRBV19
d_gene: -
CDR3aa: CASSIRGTPNNEQFF
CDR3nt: TGTGCCAGTTCTATTCGAGGCACTCCAAACAATGAGCAGTTCTTC

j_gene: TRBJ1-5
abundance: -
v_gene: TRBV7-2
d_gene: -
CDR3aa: CASSLDAGRQPQHF
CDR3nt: TGTGCCAGCAGCTTAGATGCAGGGCGTCAGCCCCAGCATTTT

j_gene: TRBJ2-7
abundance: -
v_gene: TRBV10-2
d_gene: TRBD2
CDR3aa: CASSEGASGYEQYF
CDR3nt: TGCGCCAGCAGCGAAGGGGCTAGCGGCTACGAGCAGTACTTC

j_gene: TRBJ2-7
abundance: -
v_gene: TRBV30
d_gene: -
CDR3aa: CAWSVGQTYEQYF
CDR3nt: TGTGCCTGGAGTGTAGGGCAGACCTACGAGCAGTACTTC

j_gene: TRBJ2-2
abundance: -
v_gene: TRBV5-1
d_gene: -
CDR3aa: CASSSAGTPNTGELFF
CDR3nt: TGCGCCAGCAGCTCCGCCGGGACACCGAACACCGGGGAGCTGTTTTTT

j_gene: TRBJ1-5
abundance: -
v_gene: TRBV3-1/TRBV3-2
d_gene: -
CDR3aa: CASSQDRSGNQPQHF
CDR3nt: TGTGCCAGCAGCCAAGATCGGTCGGGGAATCAGCCCCAGCATTTT

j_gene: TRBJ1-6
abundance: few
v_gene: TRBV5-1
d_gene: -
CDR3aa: CASSLERGYNSPLHF
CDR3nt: TGCGCCAGCAGCTTGGAAAGGGGCTATAATTCACCCCTCCACTTT

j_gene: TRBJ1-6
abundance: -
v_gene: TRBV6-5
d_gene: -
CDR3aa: CASSGAGNSPLHF
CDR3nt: TGTGCCAGCTCAGGGGCGGGTAATTCACCCCTCCACTTT

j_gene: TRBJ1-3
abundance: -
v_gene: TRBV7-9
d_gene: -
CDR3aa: CASRGDGAGNTIYF
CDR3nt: TGTGCCAGCAGGGGTGACGGGGCGGGAAACACCATATATTTT

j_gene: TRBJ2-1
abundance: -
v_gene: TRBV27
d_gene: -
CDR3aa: CASSLLGDEQFF
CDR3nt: TGTGCCAGCAGTTTATTGGGGGATGAGCAGTTCTTC

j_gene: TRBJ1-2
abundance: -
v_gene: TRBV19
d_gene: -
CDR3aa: CASEGLQPGGYTF
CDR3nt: TGTGCCAGTGAGGGCCTTCAACCGGGTGGCTACACCTTC

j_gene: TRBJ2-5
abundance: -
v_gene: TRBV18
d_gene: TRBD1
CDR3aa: CASSLDRAQETQYF
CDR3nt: TGTGCCAGCTCACTCGACAGGGCCCAAGAGACCCAGTACTTC

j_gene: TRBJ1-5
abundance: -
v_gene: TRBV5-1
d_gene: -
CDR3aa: CASSLGGVGQPQHF
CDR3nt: TGCGCCAGCAGCTTGGGTGGGGTCGGTCAGCCCCAGCATTTT

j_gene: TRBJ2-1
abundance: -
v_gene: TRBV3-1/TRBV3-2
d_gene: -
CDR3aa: CASSPSGVSYNEQFF
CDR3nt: TGTGCCAGCAGCCCCTCGGGGGTTAGTTACAATGAGCAGTTCTTC

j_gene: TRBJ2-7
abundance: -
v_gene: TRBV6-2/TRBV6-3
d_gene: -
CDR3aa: CASSYVIGFRDEQYF
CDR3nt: TGTGCCAGCAGTTACGTAATCGGGTTTCGAGACGAGCAGTACTTC

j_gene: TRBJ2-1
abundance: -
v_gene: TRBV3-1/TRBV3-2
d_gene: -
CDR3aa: CASSQDWAGTYNEQFF
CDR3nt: TGTGCCAGCAGCCAAGACTGGGCGGGGACCTACAATGAGCAGTTCTTC

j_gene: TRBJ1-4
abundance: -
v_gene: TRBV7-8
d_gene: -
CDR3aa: CASSPRGGGTNEKLFF
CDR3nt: TGTGCCAGCAGCCCTCGGGGGGGAGGAACTAATGAAAAACTGTTTTTT

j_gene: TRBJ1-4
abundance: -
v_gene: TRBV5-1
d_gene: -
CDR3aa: CASGRATNEKLFF
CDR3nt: TGCGCCAGCGGTAGGGCTACTAATGAAAAACTGTTTTTT

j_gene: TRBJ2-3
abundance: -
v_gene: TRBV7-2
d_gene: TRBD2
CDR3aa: CASTQGTSGGAVDTQYF
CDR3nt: TGTGCCAGCACCCAAGGGACTAGCGGGGGGGCCGTAGATACGCAGTATTTT

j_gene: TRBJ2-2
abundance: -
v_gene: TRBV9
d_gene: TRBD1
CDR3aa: CASSARTGGDTGELFF
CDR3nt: TGTGCCAGCAGCGCTAGGACAGGGGGCGACACCGGGGAGCTGTTTTTT

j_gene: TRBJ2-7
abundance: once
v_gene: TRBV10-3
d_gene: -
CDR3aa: CAITKTDSLNEQYF
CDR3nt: TGTGCCATCACTAAGACGGATTCGTTAAACGAGCAGTACTTC

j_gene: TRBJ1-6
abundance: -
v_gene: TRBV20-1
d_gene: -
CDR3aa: CSASTSRDGGFYNSPLHF
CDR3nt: TGCAGTGCCAGTACTAGTAGGGACGGCGGTTTTTATAATTCACCCCTCCACTTT